Given below is one T cell receptor (beta chain) in context. This table comes from immunoSEQ multiplex PCR, and its TCRdb copy is limited to in-frame clones, with some not included. The sample carries approximately 760,000 clones, 70% to 90% recorded once. The data stem from a study of shared T cell receptors in the human thymus. The sample was also reused in another study, on human thymus T cells. As that report states: Healthy Finnish infants undergoing corrective surgery for congenital heart defects were the donors. Thymic samples were excised during corrective heart operations. V and J gene usage appeared biased in thymic and blood repertoires. Thymic TCR repertoires of unrelated people reportedly overlapped highly.

The clonotype was recovered from a girl under three years old with a congenital heart defect. Sequencing was carried out using thymocytes.

The CDR3: CASSQGTATYEQYF. CDR3 coding DNA: TGCGCCAGCAGCCAAGGGACAGCCACCTACGAGCAGTACTTC. The chain employs TRBV4-1 and TRBJ2-7; D may be TRBD1 (6 bases). The CDR3 runs to 14 residues. Germline V gene data show CDR1 as MGHRA and CDR2 as YSYEKL. V dropped 1 base and J dropped 2 bases, with 9 bases sitting between them.